The text below deals with one TCR beta chain. A far bigger clonotype differs at one base, so this is likely a read error. This sample is drawn from a study of shared clonotypes between healthy human individuals. Germline V lookup: CDR1 SQVTM, CDR2 ANQGSEA. This CDR3 comprises 13 residues. An assay was performed, and its level was deep. Repertoires were generated with immunoSEQ multiplex PCR, while TCRdb's copy carries only in-frame clones and drops some. The profile shows hundreds of thousands of clones, 75% to 85% of them singletons. This sequence originates from a woman aged 40 to 49 in good health. Some clones in this sample may be carry-over from other donors' samples. V and J are TRBV29-1 and TRBJ1-1, with D possibly TRBD1 on 5 matching bases. What was sequenced was PBMCs. The CDR3 nucleotides are TGCAGCGTTAGCAGGGACTTGAACACTGAATCTTTCTTT. The encoded protein is CSVSRDLNTESFF.